The T cell receptor (beta chain) described here comes from a study of regulatory T cells in long-lasting Graves disease. The V end was cut by 5 bases, the J end by 0 bases, with 14 bases between. Germline V lookup: CDR1 LNHDA, CDR2 SQIVND (reference sequence). The CDR3 has 16 residues. Noted time point: persistent/refractory GD, antithyroid drugs over 5 years with positive TRAb. Following extraction of RNA from PBMCs, that RNA was used to make the TCR library. According to the study, TCR beta libraries were built with iRepertoire HTBI primers and CDR3-region Arm-PCR. TCRdb reprocessed the multiplex PCR reads via MiXCR and lists one record per CDR3 protein. The table includes under 500,000 distinct CDR3 sequences, roughly 20% detected once.

This TCR was sampled from a female donor with Graves disease. The rearrangement links TRBV19 to TRBJ1-3; D gene unclear. Sample: peripheral blood mononuclear cells (PBMCs), taken when the disease was refractory, from a patient treated with antithyroid drugs. DNA of the CDR3: TGTGCCAGTAGTCTCCACTCGGGATCCTCTGGAAACACCATATATTTT. It yields the protein CASSLHSGSSGNTIYF.